The present TCR beta chain was sequenced within a study of blood T cell repertoires in COVID-19. Study-wide context: Researchers got acute and convalescent COVID-19 samples from the United States, Italy and Spain. PBMCs, B-cell-depleted T cells, or T cells provided the cDNA or gDNA that made up the material.

V was clipped by 7 bases and J by 4 bases; unmatched bases: 6. This CDR3 is 13 amino acids long. CDR1 and CDR2 (germline): SQVTM, ANQGSEA. Authors' processing steps: Amplified reference gene primers provided the basis for estimating nucleated cell counts. Here immunoSEQ multiplex PCR was the method, and the copy in TCRdb shows in-frame clones only, minus some. Clonal size and the V and J genes are those of that table, whereas D and trimming came from the DNA. Seen here are tens of thousands of clones, 80% to 95% observed once, and the top ten hold less than 7%. The chain carries TRBV29-1 and TRBJ2-5; the match to TRBD1 covers 10 bases. The sequence derives from a woman of 80 years or more with acute or convalescent COVID-19. Input material: peripheral blood. DNA of the CDR3: TGCAGCGGTGCGACAGGGGGCCCAGAGACCCAGTACTTC. It yields the protein CSGATGGPETQYF.